What follows are 30 T cell receptor beta chains derived from one specimen sequenced in a study of high-grade serous ovarian cancer treatment subgroups. Clones were read by immunoSEQ multiplex PCR, and TCRdb kept only the in-frame ones, dropping some. The sample lists approximately 5,000 clones; around 63% were seen once. The tumor samples were collected prior to definitive surgery or chemotherapy. The sequencing sample was made of tumor tissue. Every receptor here comes from a human donor with high-grade serous ovarian cancer.

This sequence joins TRBV5-5 and TRBJ2-1; 8 bases line up with TRBD1. Germline V gives CDR1 SGHKS, CDR2 YYEKEE (reference sequence). The CDR3 has 15 amino acids. After removal of 2 bases from V and 5 bases from J, the junction contained 6 bases not matched to a gene. In DNA, the CDR3 is TGTGCCAGCAGCTTATTTCCACAGGGGGACAATGAGCAGTTCTTC. Its protein product is CASSLFPQGDNEQFF.

The chain employs TRBV6-6 and TRBJ2-1; the match to TRBD1 covers 9 bases. The germline V gene has CDR1 MNHNY and CDR2 SVGAGI (reference sequence). The CDR3 contains 15 residues. J lost 3 bases, V lost 5 bases, and 5 bases had no gene match. The CDR3 nucleotides are TGTGCCAGCAGTCAACAGGGGGCTAGCTACAATGAGCAGTTCTTC. Protein product: CASSQQGASYNEQFF.

The genes are TRBV5-4 and TRBJ2-2; D is ambiguous. Germline values: CDR1 SGHNT, CDR2 YYREEE (reference sequence). This CDR3 comprises 16 residues. Trimming took off 4 bases at V and 0 bases at J, with 13 bases between the two ends. Here the CDR3 reads CASSLYINANTGELFF. In nucleotides, the CDR3 is TGTGCCAGCAGCCTCTACATAAACGCGAACACCGGGGAGCTGTTTTTT.

The chain joins TRBV19 to TRBJ2-1; 7 bases fit TRBD2. The germline V gene has CDR1 LNHDA and CDR2 SQIVND (reference sequence). Trimming at V came to 3 bases and at J to 0 bases, leaving 5 bases not matched to a gene. The CDR3 covers 16 residues. The CDR3 sequence: CASSISGGSSYNEQFF. CDR3 DNA: TGTGCCAGTAGTATCTCAGGCGGGAGCTCCTACAATGAGCAGTTCTTC.

The chain employs TRBV5-5 and TRBJ1-1, with TRBD1 identical over 10 bases. The CDR3 sequence is 16 residues long. The V and J ends lost 0 bases and 5 bases, in that order; junction bases with no gene match: 7. Germline assignment: CDR1 SGHKS and CDR2 YYEKEE (reference sequence). The CDR3: CASSLVMTGGKTEAFF. As DNA, the CDR3 is TGTGCCAGCAGCTTGGTTATGACAGGGGGCAAGACTGAAGCTTTCTTT.

This rearrangement joins TRBV7-2 to TRBJ2-7; TRBD1 matches 7 bases. Germline CDR1 is SGHTA and CDR2 is FQGNSA. V shed 5 bases, J shed 2 bases, and the junction held 12 bases outside the gene matches. This CDR3 has 16 residues. This chain's CDR3 is CASSRSRDSPPYEQYF. In DNA form, the CDR3 reads TGTGCCAGCAGCCGATCCCGGGACAGTCCACCCTACGAGCAGTACTTC.

The chain couples TRBV5-5 to TRBJ1-4, with D perhaps TRBD1 (5 bases). CDR3 length equals 16 residues. Per germline, CDR1 SGHKS and CDR2 YYEKEE (reference sequence). V lost 0 bases and J lost 0, with 9 bases in between. CDR3 sequence reads: CASSLAAGATNEKLFF. The CDR3 nucleotides read TGTGCCAGCAGCTTGGCCGCGGGGGCAACTAATGAAAAACTGTTTTTT.

V and J are TRBV7-3 and TRBJ2-3; TRBD2 matches at 11 bases. Per germline, CDR1 SGHTA and CDR2 FQGTGA. CDR3 length: 14 amino acids. The ends lost 2 bases at V and 5 bases at J; junction bases unmatched: 0. This chain's CDR3 is CASSLGTSGDTQYF. CDR3 nucleotide sequence: TGTGCCAGCAGCTTAGGGACTAGCGGAGATACGCAGTATTTT.

The CDR3 reads CASSQGHAGPEGGYTF. Written as DNA, the CDR3 is TGTGCCAGCAGCCAGGGGCATGCGGGCCCCGAAGGCGGCTACACCTTC. This chain uses TRBV4-2 with TRBJ1-2; tentative D call: TRBD1 (5 bases). CDR3 length: 16 amino acids. V was clipped by 3 bases and J by 8 bases, with 22 bases between them. CDR1 and CDR2 (germline): LGHNA, YNFKEQ.

The gene calls are TRBV28 and TRBJ1-5, with D hard to call. CDR1 and CDR2 from the germline V gene are MDHEN and SYDVKM. V was clipped by 6 bases and J by 3 bases, with 12 bases between them. There are 14 residues in the CDR3. The CDR3 sequence is CASSGVQVNQPQHF. The CDR3 bases are TGTGCCAGCAGCGGGGTACAAGTCAATCAGCCCCAGCATTTT. The full variable domain, rest sourced from reference TRBV28 and TRBJ1-5, is DVKVTQSSRYLVKRTGEKVFLECVQDMDHENMFWYRQDPGLGLRLIYFSYDVKMKEKGDIPEGYSVSREKKERFSLILESASTNQTSMYLCASSGVQVNQPQHFGDGTRLSIL.

This clone is judged medium-sized (0.01 to 0.1%). The rearrangement uses TRBV4-3 and TRBJ1-1; D perhaps matches TRBD1 (6 bases). Trimming pared 3 bases from V and 4 bases from J, leaving 15 bases between. CDR3 length: 15 amino acids. CDR1 is LGHNA and CDR2 is YSLEER in the germline V gene. The CDR3 nucleotides are TGCGCCAGCAGCCAGAGGTTGAGGGGGAGCACTGAAGCTTTCTTT. Translation gives CASSQRLRGSTEAFF.

This chain uses TRBV27 with TRBJ1-6; 7 nucleotides match TRBD1. Trimming took 8 bases from V and 9 from J; bases not matched to a gene: 7. Germline values: CDR1 MNHEY, CDR2 SMNVEV (reference sequence). CDR3 length: 13 amino acids. CDR3 amino acids: CASRTGGGSPLHF. In DNA form, the CDR3 reads TGTGCCAGCCGGACAGGTGGCGGTTCACCCCTCCACTTT.

V usage is TRBV7-9 and J usage is TRBJ2-5; possibly TRBD1 for D (5 bases). This CDR3 region has 13 residues. V lost 5 bases and J 5 bases, leaving 12 bases between the germline ends. The germline CDR1 and CDR2 sequences are SEHNR and FQNEAQ (reference sequence). CDR3 in amino acids: CASSPRTLETQYF. CDR3 nucleotides: TGTGCCAGCAGCCCTAGGACACTTGAGACCCAGTACTTC.

This chain connects TRBV6-6 to TRBJ2-3; 7 bases fit TRBD2. This CDR3 region has 16 residues. The J segment lost 1 base and the V segment lost 3 bases, leaving 7 bases of the junction unmatched. Germline V gives CDR1 MNHNY, CDR2 SVGAGI (reference sequence). The CDR3 protein is CASSYAEGLGTDTQYF. CDR3 sequence (DNA): TGTGCCAGCAGTTATGCCGAAGGACTAGGCACAGATACGCAGTATTTT.

DNA of the CDR3: TGTGCCAGCGGGTCGCGGGGGGGGGACTACGAGCAGTACTTC. Its translation is CASGSRGGDYEQYF. The chain employs TRBV6-6 and TRBJ2-7, with 9 bases matching TRBD2. The CDR3 length is 14 residues. V shed 8 bases and J 3 bases; nucleotides not matched to a gene: 8. CDR1 is MNHNY and CDR2 is SVGAGI in the germline V gene (reference sequence).

The chain recombines TRBV13 with TRBJ2-5; 8 bases are shared with TRBD2. J was trimmed by 5 bases and V by 3 bases; bases with no gene match: 8. This CDR3 has 15 residues. The germline gives CDR1 PRHDT, CDR2 FYEKMQ (reference sequence). CDR3 sequence (DNA): TGTGCCAGCAGCTTGTTACAAGCGGGGGAGGAGACCCAGTACTTC. Translation gives CASSLLQAGEETQYF.

This clone has just a few counts. V and J are TRBV30 and TRBJ2-1; 8 nucleotides line up with TRBD1. Germline V gene sequence: CDR1 GTSNPN, CDR2 SVGIG (reference sequence). The CDR3 runs to 11 residues. The J segment lost 6 bases and the V segment lost 7 bases, leaving 2 bases of the junction unmatched. The CDR3: CASDRVNEQFF. The CDR3 bases are TGTGCCTCGGACAGGGTCAATGAGCAGTTCTTC. Combining the CDR3 with reference TRBV30 and TRBJ2-1 gives the whole variable domain SQTIHQWPATLVQPVGSPLSLECTVEGTSNPNLYWYRQAAGRGLQLLFYSVGIGQISSEVPQNLSASRPQDRQFILSSKKLLLSDSGFYLCASDRVNEQFFGPGTRLTVL.

The V gene is TRBV30, the J gene TRBJ1-2; possible D gene TRBD1, 5 bases. This CDR3 has 11 residues. Looked up from germline, CDR1 is GTSNPN and CDR2 is SVGIG (reference sequence). V was trimmed by 1 base and J by 8 bases, leaving 8 bases between them. CDR3 nucleotides: TGTGCCTGGAGTGCAGGGTTCGGCTACACCTTC. It encodes CAWSAGFGYTF.

This clone appeared a few times. The rearrangement links TRBV4-2 to TRBJ2-1; a possible D gene is TRBD2 (6 bases). The CDR3 covers 15 residues. Germline lookup yields CDR1 LGHNA and CDR2 YNFKEQ. The V end was cut by 6 bases, the J end by 4 bases, with 16 bases between. CDR3 DNA: TGTGCCAGCAGAGCCGACGGTGGGGGGTACAATGAGCAGTTCTTC. This encodes CASRADGGGYNEQFF.

J is TRBJ1-1 and V is TRBV6-5, with D uncertain. Germline-derived CDR1 and CDR2 are MNHEY and SVGAGI. The CDR3 runs 11 residues. V was clipped by 7 bases and J by 1 base, with 4 bases between them. CDR3 sequence: CASMGNTEAFF. The DNA of the CDR3 is TGTGCCAGCATGGGGAACACTGAAGCTTTCTTT.

The chain recombines TRBV6-1 with TRBJ1-2, with D possibly TRBD1 on 6 matching bases. Germline V lookup: CDR1 MNHNS, CDR2 SASEGT. This CDR3 contains 11 residues. The V end lost 6 bases, the J end lost 7 bases, and 9 bases lay between the germline ends. This CDR3 is CASSRGGGYTF. CDR3 sequence (DNA): TGTGCCAGCAGCAGGGGAGGTGGCTACACCTTC.

DNA for the CDR3: TGTGCCAGCAGCTCCCCGGACACTCCCGCAGAGGGGCAGTTCTTC. This codes for CASSSPDTPAEGQFF. The genes are TRBV7-3 and TRBJ2-1; D could derive from TRBD1 or TRBD2 (5 bases each). The CDR3 contains 15 residues. Germline CDR1 SGHTA, CDR2 FQGTGA. V shed 4 bases and J shed 12 bases, with 22 bases lying between them.

The chain joins TRBV27 to TRBJ1-1, with D maybe TRBD1 (5 bases). Germline loops: CDR1 MNHEY, CDR2 SMNVEV (reference sequence). The CDR3 is 16 amino acids. V was clipped by 8 bases and J by 1 base, with 20 bases between them. The CDR3, as DNA: TGTGCCAGCTGGGGACGGCTCTTAACTCGGAACACTGAAGCTTTCTTT. It specifies CASWGRLLTRNTEAFF.

The genes are TRBV7-8 and TRBJ1-3; D might be TRBD1 (6 bases). The V and J ends lost 6 bases and 2 bases respectively, with 11 bases between them. This CDR3 contains 14 residues. CDR1 SGHVS and CDR2 FQNEAQ come from the germline V gene. The CDR3 DNA follows: TGTGCCAGCAGACCCGACAGGACTGGAAACACCATATATTTT. Its protein product is CASRPDRTGNTIYF.

This rearrangement joins TRBV5-4 to TRBJ1-1, with D uncertain. CDR3 length: 15 amino acids. Trimming took off 2 bases at V and 11 bases at J, with 22 bases between the two ends. Germline CDR1 is SGHNT and CDR2 is YYREEE (reference sequence). The DNA for the CDR3 is TGTGCCAGCAGCTTCCCCGGATCTCCCGGCGACTGGGCTTTCTTT. As protein: CASSFPGSPGDWAFF.

CDR3 residues: CASSQGALNTEAFF. The CDR3 bases are TGTGCCAGCAGCCAAGGGGCCTTGAACACTGAAGCTTTCTTT. The chain combines TRBV6-5 with TRBJ1-1, with D possibly matching TRBD1 (5 bases). Germline V gene data show CDR1 as MNHEY and CDR2 as SVGAGI. With 6 bases removed from V and 0 bases from J, the gap between germline ends came to 11 bases. CDR3 size: 14 residues.

This chain links TRBV25-1 with TRBJ2-7; TRBD1 agrees at 8 bases. The V and J ends lost 3 bases and 7 bases, in that order; junction bases with no gene match: 11. The CDR3 length is 15 residues. Germline V gene data show CDR1 as MGHDK and CDR2 as SYGVNS. In nucleotides, the CDR3 is TGTGCCAGCAGTGAGGCTCCGGGACAGGAACAAGAGCAGTACTTC. Its protein product is CASSEAPGQEQEQYF.

The chain couples TRBV5-1 to TRBJ2-3, with 8 nucleotides matching TRBD1. The germline V gene has CDR1 SGHRS and CDR2 YFSETQ. This CDR3 comprises 15 residues. Trimming at V came to 3 bases and at J to 1 base, leaving 4 bases not matched to a gene. The CDR3 region has the DNA TGCGCCAGCAGCTGGGCAGGGGGCGGCACAGATACGCAGTATTTT. It encodes CASSWAGGGTDTQYF.

The rearrangement links TRBV5-6 to TRBJ2-7; TRBD2 matches at 8 bases. Germline CDR1 reads SGHDT; CDR2 reads YYEEEE. Trimming at V came to 2 bases and at J to 4 bases, leaving 11 bases not matched to a gene. The length of the CDR3 is 16 residues. The CDR3 loop reads CASSLRGRGGSYEQYF. The CDR3 region has the DNA TGTGCCAGCAGCTTAAGGGGCCGGGGGGGGTCTTACGAGCAGTACTTC.

This chain uses TRBV11-1 with TRBJ1-1; maybe TRBD1 (6 bases). With 5 bases removed from V and 5 bases from J, the gap between germline ends came to 15 bases. This CDR3 region has 14 residues. The germline gives CDR1 SGHAT, CDR2 FQDESV (reference sequence). CDR3 loop: CASSNRDLGTEAFF. The CDR3 nucleotides are TGTGCCAGCAGCAACAGGGACCTAGGAACTGAAGCTTTCTTT.